This T cell receptor (beta chain) comes out of a study of CD8+CD57+ T cells in acquired aplastic anemia. Study-level findings and limits: Patients and controls were found to share twenty-nine CD8+ CDR3 sequences. CD8+ Simpson's diversity did not differ significantly between patients and controls.

This clonotype was observed at least ten times. Its antigen is currently unknown. Researchers used genomic DNA as the template to profile TCR beta VDJ and CDR3. MiXCR, run by TCRdb on the reads, gives a single entry per CDR3 protein. The sample lists under 500,000 distinct CDR3 sequences; over 25% were seen once. Sequencing involved patients with CD8+CD57+ cell expansion previously shown by flow cytometry. Sequenced material: sorted CD4+, CD8+, or CD8+CD57+ T cells (not recorded which) from PBMCs. This TCR came from a human donor with aplastic anemia.

CDR3 protein: CSASGGARSPLHF. The CDR3 region has the DNA TGCAGTGCTAGTGGAGGGGCGCGATCACCCCTCCACTTT. The V and J genes are TRBV20-1 and TRBJ1-6; possible D gene TRBD1, 5 bases. Trimming left V 3 bases short and J 10 bases short, with 13 bases between. The germline V gene has CDR1 DFQATT and CDR2 SNEGSKA (reference sequence). CDR3 length: 13 residues.